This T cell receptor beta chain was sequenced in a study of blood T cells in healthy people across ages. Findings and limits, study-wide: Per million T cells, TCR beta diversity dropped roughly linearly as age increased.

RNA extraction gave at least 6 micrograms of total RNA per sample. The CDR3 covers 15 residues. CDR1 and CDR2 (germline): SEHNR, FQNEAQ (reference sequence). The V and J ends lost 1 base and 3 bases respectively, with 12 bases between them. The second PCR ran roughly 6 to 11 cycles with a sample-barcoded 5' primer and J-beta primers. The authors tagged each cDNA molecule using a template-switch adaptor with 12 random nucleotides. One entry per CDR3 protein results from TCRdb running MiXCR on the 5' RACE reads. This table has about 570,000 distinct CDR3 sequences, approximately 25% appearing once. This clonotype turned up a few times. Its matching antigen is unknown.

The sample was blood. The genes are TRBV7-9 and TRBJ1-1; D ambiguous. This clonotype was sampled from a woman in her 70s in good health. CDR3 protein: CASSLGSGRDTEAFF. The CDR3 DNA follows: TGTGCCAGCAGCTTAGGGTCCGGGAGGGACACTGAAGCTTTCTTT.